These T cell receptor beta chains were read from a single sample in a study of cytomegalovirus exposure and HLA in healthy donors. Sequencing was performed with immunoSEQ multiplex PCR; in TCRdb, only in-frame clones are kept and a portion is missing. The sample carries 120,000 to 150,000 clones, around three quarters recorded once. The sequencing sample was made of PBMCs. Receptor source: a woman aged 40 to 55 in good health and CMV-seropositive. CDR3s include the opening cysteine and the closing phenylalanine or tryptophan. The D gene is left open where the match is weak. The size field is filled for only some rows; it gives once, few, many or a size class.

J: TRBJ1-6; V: TRBV6-1; D: TRBD1; size: once; DNA: TGTGCCAGCAGTGATTTAGACAGGGCCACGGCCCTCCACTTT; CDR3: CASSDLDRATALHF
J: TRBJ1-1; V: TRBV6-6; D: NA; size: NA; DNA: TGTGCCAGCAGCGAACCCGGGGGGCGGGCTTTCTTT; CDR3: CASSEPGGRAFF
J: TRBJ1-6; V: TRBV6-6; D: NA; size: NA; DNA: TGTGCCAGCAGTTATGGGGCGAGCTCCTATAATTCACCCTTCCACTTT; CDR3: CASSYGASSYNSPFHF
J: TRBJ2-7; V: TRBV10-3; D: TRBD2; size: NA; DNA: TGTGCCATCAGTGAAAAGGCTAGCGGGGTCTACGAGCAGTACTTC; CDR3: CAISEKASGVYEQYF
J: TRBJ2-7; V: TRBV2; D: NA; size: few; DNA: TGTGCCAGCAGTCTAAGCAGGGATCCCACCTACGAGCAGTACTTC; CDR3: CASSLSRDPTYEQYF
J: TRBJ1-3; V: TRBV9; D: NA; size: few; DNA: TGTGCCAGCAGCGTCAACAACAGGGTCCCTGGAAACACCATATATTTT; CDR3: CASSVNNRVPGNTIYF
J: TRBJ1-1; V: TRBV7-2; D: NA; size: NA; DNA: TGTGCCAGCAGCTTACACCAGGGATCGACAAACACTGAAGCTTTCTTT; CDR3: CASSLHQGSTNTEAFF
J: TRBJ2-5; V: TRBV4-2; D: NA; size: NA; DNA: TGTGCCAGCAGCCAAGATCTTAGGGGCCCTGAAGAGACCCAGTACTTC; CDR3: CASSQDLRGPEETQYF
J: TRBJ2-3; V: TRBV5-1; D: NA; size: NA; DNA: TGCGCCAGCAGCTTCGAGGGGGGGCCATGGGATACGCAGTATTTT; CDR3: CASSFEGGPWDTQYF
J: TRBJ1-2; V: TRBV5-6; D: NA; size: few; DNA: TGTGCCAGCAGCTTGGGCGGGCAGAACTATGGCTACACCTTC; CDR3: CASSLGGQNYGYTF
J: TRBJ1-2; V: TRBV6-1; D: TRBD1; size: NA; DNA: TGTGCCAGCAGCCCGACAGGGGGGGTCTATGGCTACACCTTC; CDR3: CASSPTGGVYGYTF
J: TRBJ2-1; V: TRBV28; D: TRBD2; size: NA; DNA: TGTGCCAGCAGTTTATCAGGGACTAGCGGGCGTCAGTTCTTC; CDR3: CASSLSGTSGRQFF
J: TRBJ2-6; V: TRBV5-1; D: NA; size: once; DNA: TGCGCCAGCAGTGTTCCATCTGGGGCCAACGTCCTGACTTTC; CDR3: CASSVPSGANVLTF
J: TRBJ2-7; V: TRBV6-1; D: TRBD1; size: once; DNA: TGTGCCAGCAACAGGGGAGACTACGAGCAGTACTTC; CDR3: CASNRGDYEQYF
J: TRBJ2-7; V: TRBV5-5; D: TRBD1; size: NA; DNA: TGTGCCAGCAACGAACCGGGACAGGTCTCCGAGCAGTACTTC; CDR3: CASNEPGQVSEQYF
J: TRBJ1-4; V: TRBV7-9; D: TRBD1; size: NA; DNA: TGTTCCAGCAGGTCCCCGCAGCCGGGACAGGGTAATGAAAAACTGTTTTTT; CDR3: CSSRSPQPGQGNEKLFF
J: TRBJ1-5; V: TRBV19; D: TRBD1; size: NA; DNA: TGTGCCAGTAGTACGACAGGGGGTCGTCAGCCCCAGCATTTT; CDR3: CASSTTGGRQPQHF
J: TRBJ2-7; V: TRBV4-1; D: TRBD1; size: NA; DNA: TGCGCCAGCAGCTTTCTTCGGGACAGGGCCTACGAGCAGTACTTC; CDR3: CASSFLRDRAYEQYF
J: TRBJ2-5; V: TRBV20-1; D: NA; size: NA; DNA: TGCAGTGCTAGAGACGCCGACAGGAAGTACTTC; CDR3: CSARDADRKYF
J: TRBJ1-1; V: TRBV30; D: NA; size: NA; DNA: TGTGCCTGGCAGGGTCTGAACACTGAAGCTTTCTTT; CDR3: CAWQGLNTEAFF
J: TRBJ1-2; V: TRBV30; D: NA; size: NA; DNA: TGTGCCTGGACAGGGGCTAACTATGGCTACACCTTC; CDR3: CAWTGANYGYTF
J: TRBJ2-3; V: TRBV11-2; D: NA; size: NA; DNA: TGTGCCAGCAGCTTAGTAGATTCCACAGATACGCAGTATTTT; CDR3: CASSLVDSTDTQYF
J: TRBJ1-5; V: TRBV19; D: NA; size: few; DNA: TGTGCCACACAAGGGCGCGGGATCCAGCCCCAGCATTTT; CDR3: CATQGRGIQPQHF
J: TRBJ2-2; V: TRBV4-1; D: TRBD1; size: once; DNA: TGCGCCAGCAGCGTCCGGTCGGGACAGACCACCACCGGGGAGCTGTTTTTT; CDR3: CASSVRSGQTTTGELFF